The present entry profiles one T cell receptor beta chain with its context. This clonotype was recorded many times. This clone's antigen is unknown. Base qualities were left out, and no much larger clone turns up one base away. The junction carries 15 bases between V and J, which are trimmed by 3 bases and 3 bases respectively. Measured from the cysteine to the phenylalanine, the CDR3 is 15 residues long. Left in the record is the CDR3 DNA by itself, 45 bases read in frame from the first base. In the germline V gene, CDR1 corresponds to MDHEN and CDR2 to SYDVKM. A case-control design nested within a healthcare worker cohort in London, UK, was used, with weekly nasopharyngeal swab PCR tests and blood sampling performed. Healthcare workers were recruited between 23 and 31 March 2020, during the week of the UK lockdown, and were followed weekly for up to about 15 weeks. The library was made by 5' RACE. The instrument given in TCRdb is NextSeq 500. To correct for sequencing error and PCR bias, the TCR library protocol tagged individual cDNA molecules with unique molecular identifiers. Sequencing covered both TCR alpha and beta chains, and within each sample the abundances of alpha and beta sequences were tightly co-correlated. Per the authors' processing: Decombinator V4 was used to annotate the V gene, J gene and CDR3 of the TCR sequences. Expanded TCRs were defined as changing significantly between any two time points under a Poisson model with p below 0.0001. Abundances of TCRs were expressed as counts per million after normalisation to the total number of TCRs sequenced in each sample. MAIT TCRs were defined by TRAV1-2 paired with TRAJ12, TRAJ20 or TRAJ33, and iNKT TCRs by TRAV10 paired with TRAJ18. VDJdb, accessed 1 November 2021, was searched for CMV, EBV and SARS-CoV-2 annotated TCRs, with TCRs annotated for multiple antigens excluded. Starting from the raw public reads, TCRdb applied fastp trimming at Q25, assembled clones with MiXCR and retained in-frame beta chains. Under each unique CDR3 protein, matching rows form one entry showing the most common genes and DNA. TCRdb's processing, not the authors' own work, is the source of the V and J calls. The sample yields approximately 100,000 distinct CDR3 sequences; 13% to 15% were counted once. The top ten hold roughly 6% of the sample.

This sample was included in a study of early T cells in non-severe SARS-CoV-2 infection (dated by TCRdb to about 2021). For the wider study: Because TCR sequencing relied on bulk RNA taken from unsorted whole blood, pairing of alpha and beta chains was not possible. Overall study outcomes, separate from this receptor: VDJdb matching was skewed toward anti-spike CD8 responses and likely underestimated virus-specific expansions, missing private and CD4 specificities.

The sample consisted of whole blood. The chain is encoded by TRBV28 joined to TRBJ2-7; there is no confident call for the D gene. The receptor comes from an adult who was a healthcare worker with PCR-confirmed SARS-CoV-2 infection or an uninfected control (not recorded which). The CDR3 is CASSFGLGARYEQYF. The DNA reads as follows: TGTGCCAGCAGTTTTGGGCTCGGCGCACGCTACGAGCAGTACTTC.